These 23 T cell receptor beta chains came from one sample sequenced in a study of cytomegalovirus exposure and HLA in healthy donors. Use of 60 Vbeta and 13 Jbeta primers characterized the PCR. Here immunoSEQ multiplex PCR was the method, and the copy in TCRdb shows in-frame clones only, minus some. The sample includes more than 200,000 clones, about 75% seen only once; the top ten take approximately 1.8%. Source material: PBMCs. Receptors were obtained from a male donor in good health and CMV-seronegative.

The gene calls are TRBV19 and TRBJ2-7; D is possibly TRBD2 (5 bases). Germline lookup yields CDR1 LNHDA and CDR2 SQIVND (reference sequence). The V gene lost 10 bases and the J gene lost 3 bases, with 13 bases spanning the gap. CDR3 length equals 12 residues. CDR3 sequence reads: CATNSADYEQYF. The CDR3 nucleotides are TGTGCCACAAATAGCGCAGACTACGAGCAGTACTTC.

The chain recombines TRBV6-5 with TRBJ2-5; the match to TRBD1 covers 10 bases. The J call may be faulty, since TRBJ2-7 better matches the DNA end. The CDR3 extends over 14 amino acids. Germline CDR1 is MNHEY and CDR2 is SVGAGI. CDR3 bases: TGTGCCAGCAGTTGGGACAGGGGCTCCTACGAGCAGTACTTC. This sequence encodes CASSWDRGSYEQYF.

This clone occurred once. The J gene is TRBJ2-1, the V gene TRBV13; TRBD2 aligns across 11 bases. This CDR3 spans 15 amino acids. With V trimmed by 3 bases and J by 4 bases, 2 bases remained unmatched. The germline gives CDR1 PRHDT, CDR2 FYEKMQ (reference sequence). CDR3 coding DNA: TGTGCCAGCAGCTTCGGGACTAGCGGTTACAATGAGCAGTTCTTC. This gives the protein CASSFGTSGYNEQFF.

The chain links TRBV9 to TRBJ1-2, with no clear D. The CDR3 totals 12 residues. The V end lost 3 bases, the J end lost 8 bases, and 11 bases lay between the germline ends. Germline-derived CDR1 and CDR2 are SGDLS and YYNGEE. The DNA of the CDR3 is TGTGCCAGCAGCGCCGCGGGATTGGGCTACACCTTC. Translation: CASSAAGLGYTF.

The V and J genes are TRBV5-1 and TRBJ2-5, with 8 bases lining up with TRBD1. The end of the DNA fits TRBJ2-7 better, so the J call may be wrong. The CDR3 has 15 amino acids. Germline CDR1 reads SGHRS; CDR2 reads YFSETQ. In DNA, the CDR3 is TGCGCCAGCAGCTTGATACAGGGGGGTACCTACGAGCAGTACTTC. Its translation is CASSLIQGGTYEQYF.

The chain combines TRBV13 with TRBJ2-1; TRBD2 matches 7 bases. The germline CDR1 and CDR2 sequences are PRHDT and FYEKMQ (reference sequence). This CDR3 comprises 12 residues. V was clipped by 5 bases and J by 14 bases; unmatched bases: 9. The CDR3 DNA reads as TGTGCCAGCAGCCTGGGGGGGGAGGTGGAGTTCTTC. Its protein is CASSLGGEVEFF.

The chain combines TRBV15 with TRBJ1-1; D is unresolved. Germline V gene sequence: CDR1 LNHNV, CDR2 YYDKDF (reference sequence). The CDR3 spans 15 residues. V dropped 1 base and J dropped 8 bases, with 17 bases sitting between them. DNA for the CDR3: TGTGCCACCAGCAGAGGGAGGAGGGCACCAACAGAAGCTTTCTTT. Translating it yields CATSRGRRAPTEAFF.

The chain employs TRBV27 and TRBJ2-7, with TRBD2 matching 7 bases. The CDR3 spans 14 residues. The V gene's germline CDR1 is MNHEY and CDR2 SMNVEV (reference sequence). With V trimmed by 6 bases and J by 3 bases, 8 bases remained unmatched. CDR3 sequence: CASSLRSGNYEQYF. CDR3 DNA: TGTGCCAGCAGCCTCCGGAGCGGGAACTACGAGCAGTACTTC.

The chain employs TRBV5-1 and TRBJ2-2; 7 bases are a match to TRBD1. Trimming cost V 3 bases and J 4 bases; bases outside gene matches: 6. CDR3 length equals 15 residues. Per the germline V gene, CDR1 is SGHRS and CDR2 is YFSETQ. CDR3 bases: TGCGCCAGCAGCTCTGACAGGGTTGGCACCGGGGAGCTGTTTTTT. As protein: CASSSDRVGTGELFF.

CDR3 protein: CASSSLLDREAFF. The DNA of the CDR3 is TGTGCCAGCAGTTCCCTCCTAGACAGGGAAGCTTTCTTT. The genes are TRBV6-5 and TRBJ1-1; possible D gene TRBD1, 6 bases. Germline-derived CDR1 and CDR2 are MNHEY and SVGAGI. The CDR3 sequence is 13 residues long. Trimming took 4 bases from V and 8 from J, leaving 14 bases between them.

The rearrangement joins TRBV6-1 to TRBJ2-7, with 9 bases fitting TRBD1. Looked up from germline, CDR1 is MNHNS and CDR2 is SASEGT. The CDR3 length is 15 residues. V gave up 0 bases and J gave up 2 bases; unmatched junction bases: 2. The CDR3 coding sequence is TGTGCCAGCAGTGAAGCATGGGACAGGGCCTACGAGCAGTACTTC. Amino acids: CASSEAWDRAYEQYF.

The chain links TRBV10-3 to TRBJ1-2; D may be TRBD1 (5 bases). Germline V gene data show CDR1 as ENHRY and CDR2 as SYGVKD. Deletions cut 8 bases from V and 3 bases from J, with 16 bases between. The CDR3 contains 14 residues. As DNA, the CDR3 is TGTGCCATCCCCGTTACCAGGGAGGACTATGGCTACACCTTC. Its translation is CAIPVTREDYGYTF.

The rearrangement links TRBV6-5 to TRBJ2-7, with D uncertain. CDR1 and CDR2 (germline): MNHEY, SVGAGI. This CDR3 is 13 amino acids long. Deletions cut 2 bases from V and 6 bases from J, with 11 bases between. CDR3 bases: TGTGCCAGCAGTTACCCGCCATCGGGCGAGCAGTACTTC. Encoded protein: CASSYPPSGEQYF.

This rearrangement joins TRBV7-2 to TRBJ1-4; possible D gene TRBD1, 5 bases. Germline assignment: CDR1 SGHTA and CDR2 FQGNSA. V dropped 1 base and J dropped 6 bases, with 15 bases sitting between them. The CDR3 loop spans 16 amino acids. CDR3 coding DNA: TGTGCCAGCAGCTTAGGGGCCGGGACTAACTATGAAAAACTGTTTTTT. Its protein product is CASSLGAGTNYEKLFF.

The chain uses TRBV5-1 and TRBJ1-2, with D possibly TRBD1 on 5 matching bases. The CDR3 spans 18 residues. The germline gives CDR1 SGHRS, CDR2 YFSETQ. V lost 0 bases and J lost 5, with 23 bases in between. The CDR3 protein is CASSLANRQPFKIYGYTF. In DNA form, the CDR3 reads TGCGCCAGCAGCTTGGCCAATCGACAGCCTTTTAAAATTTATGGCTACACCTTC.

J is TRBJ2-5 and V is TRBV4-2, with TRBD2 as a possible D gene (6 bases). The CDR3 runs to 16 residues. Germline CDR1 LGHNA, CDR2 YNFKEQ. The V gene lost 4 bases and the J gene lost 5 bases, with 20 bases spanning the gap. CDR3 sequence reads: CASSRERGGLLETQYF. The CDR3, as DNA: TGTGCCAGCAGCCGGGAAAGGGGTGGACTACTGGAGACCCAGTACTTC.

The chain joins TRBV9 to TRBJ2-2; 8 bases map to TRBD1. The J segment lost 5 bases and the V segment lost 8 bases, leaving 11 bases of the junction unmatched. This CDR3 region has 15 residues. Germline loops: CDR1 SGDLS, CDR2 YYNGEE. The CDR3 reads CASTTDGTGTGELFF. CDR3 bases: TGTGCCAGTACTACAGACGGGACAGGTACCGGGGAGCTGTTTTTT.

This chain connects TRBV28 to TRBJ1-5, with D unclear. The CDR3 is 14 residues long. The V gene lost 4 bases and the J gene lost 6 bases, with 13 bases spanning the gap. Germline CDR1 and CDR2: MDHEN and SYDVKM. In nucleotides, the CDR3 is TGTGCCAGCAGTTACACCCCCGAGCGTCAGCCCCAGCATTTT. Translated: CASSYTPERQPQHF.

This sequence joins TRBV6-1 and TRBJ2-7; 11 bases are a match to TRBD1. V shed 0 bases, J shed 3 bases, and the junction held 4 bases outside the gene matches. Germline CDR1 is MNHNS and CDR2 is SASEGT. This CDR3 region has 16 residues. The CDR3 nucleotides are TGTGCCAGCAGTGAAGCTCCCGGGACAGGGGGCTACGAGCAGTACTTC. Its protein is CASSEAPGTGGYEQYF.

The chain is built from TRBV7-9 and TRBJ1-1; 9 bases agree with TRBD1. The length of the CDR3 is 14 residues. J lost 6 bases, V lost 4 bases, and 6 bases had no gene match. Germline CDR1 reads SEHNR; CDR2 reads FQNEAQ (reference sequence). The CDR3 sequence: CASSSRTGEAEAFF. The CDR3 nucleotides read TGTGCCAGCAGCTCCAGGACAGGGGAGGCTGAAGCTTTCTTT.

The rearrangement joins TRBV6-5 to TRBJ2-7; 9 bases align to TRBD1. There are 14 residues in the CDR3. Germline CDR1 and CDR2: MNHEY and SVGAGI. With V trimmed by 6 bases and J by 7 bases, 10 bases remained unmatched. The CDR3 is CASRFLQGAGEQYF. CDR3 DNA sequence: TGTGCCAGCAGGTTTCTACAGGGGGCTGGGGAGCAGTACTTC.

In its sample, this clone was seen once. The gene calls are TRBV7-9 and TRBJ1-2, with TRBD1 matching 7 bases. The ends lost 8 bases at V and 2 bases at J; junction bases unmatched: 8. The germline V gene encodes CDR1 SEHNR and CDR2 FQNEAQ (reference sequence). This CDR3 has 14 residues. The CDR3 coding sequence is TGTGCCAGCCTCCCCCCGACAGGGAACTATGGCTACACCTTC. Protein product: CASLPPTGNYGYTF. Together with reference TRBV7-9 and TRBJ1-2, the CDR3 gives the full variable domain: DTGVSQNPRHKITKRGQNVTFRCDPISEHNRLYWYRQTLGQGPEFLTYFQNEAQLEKSRLLSDRFSAERPKGSFSTLEIQRTEQGDSAMYLCASLPPTGNYGYTFGSGTRLTVV.

The sample holds one count of this clone. The chain employs TRBV4-1 and TRBJ2-3; 9 bases match TRBD2. CDR1 MGHRA and CDR2 YSYEKL come from the germline V gene. This CDR3 region has 16 residues. V was pared by 0 bases and J by 4 bases, with 5 bases of the junction left unmatched. DNA for the CDR3: TGCGCCAGCAGCCAAGAGGTAGCGGGAGACTCAGATACGCAGTATTTT. Protein sequence: CASSQEVAGDSDTQYF.